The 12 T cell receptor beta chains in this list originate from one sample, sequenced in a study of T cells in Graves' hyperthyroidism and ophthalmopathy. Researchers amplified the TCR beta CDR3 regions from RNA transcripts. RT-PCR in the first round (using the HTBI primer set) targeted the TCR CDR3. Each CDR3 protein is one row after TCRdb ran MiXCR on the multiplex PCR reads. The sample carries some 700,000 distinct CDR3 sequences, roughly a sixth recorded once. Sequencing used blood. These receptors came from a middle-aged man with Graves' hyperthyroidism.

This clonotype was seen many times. CDR3 in DNA: TGTGCCAGTAGTATCGGGACAGGGTCGGGAGAGACCCAGTACTTC. Protein sequence: CASSIGTGSGETQYF. This rearrangement joins TRBV19 to TRBJ2-5, with TRBD1 matching over 9 bases. With V trimmed by 3 bases and J by 4 bases, 6 bases remained unmatched. Per germline, CDR1 LNHDA and CDR2 SQIVND (reference sequence). The CDR3 extends over 15 amino acids. Together with reference TRBV19 and TRBJ2-5, the CDR3 gives the full variable domain: DGGITQSPKYLFRKEGQNVTLSCEQNLNHDAMYWYRQDPGQGLRLIYYSQIVNDFQKGDIAEGYSVSREKKESFPLTVTSAQKNPTAFYLCASSIGTGSGETQYFGPGTRLLVL.

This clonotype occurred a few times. CDR3: CASSMYRNTEAFF. The CDR3 DNA sequence: TGTGCCAGTAGTATGTATAGGAACACTGAAGCTTTCTTT. The V gene is TRBV19, the J gene TRBJ1-1; D ambiguous. Germline loops: CDR1 LNHDA, CDR2 SQIVND (reference sequence). This CDR3 comprises 13 residues. V was cut by 3 bases and J by 1 base, with 6 bases left in between. The full variable domain, rest sourced from reference TRBV19 and TRBJ1-1, is DGGITQSPKYLFRKEGQNVTLSCEQNLNHDAMYWYRQDPGQGLRLIYYSQIVNDFQKGDIAEGYSVSREKKESFPLTVTSAQKNPTAFYLCASSMYRNTEAFFGQGTRLTVV.

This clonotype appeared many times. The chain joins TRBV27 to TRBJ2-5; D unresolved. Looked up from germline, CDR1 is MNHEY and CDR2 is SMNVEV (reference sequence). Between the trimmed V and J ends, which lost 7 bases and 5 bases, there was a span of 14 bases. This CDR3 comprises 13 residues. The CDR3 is CASTLPSVETQYF. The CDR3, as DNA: TGTGCCAGCACCCTACCTTCAGTGGAGACCCAGTACTTC.

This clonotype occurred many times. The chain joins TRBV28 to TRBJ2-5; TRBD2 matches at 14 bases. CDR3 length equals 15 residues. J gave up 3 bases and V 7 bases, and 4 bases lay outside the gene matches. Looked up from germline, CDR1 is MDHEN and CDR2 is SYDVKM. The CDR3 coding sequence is TGTGCCAGCATAACGGGACTAGCGGGAGAAGAGACCCAGTACTTC. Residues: CASITGLAGEETQYF.

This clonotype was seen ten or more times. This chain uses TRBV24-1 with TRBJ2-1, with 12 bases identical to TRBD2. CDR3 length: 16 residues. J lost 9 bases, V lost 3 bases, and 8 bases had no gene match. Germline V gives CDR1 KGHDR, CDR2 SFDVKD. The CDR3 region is CATSDPRTSGTGEQFF. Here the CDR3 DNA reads TGTGCCACCAGTGATCCTCGGACTAGCGGGACGGGTGAGCAGTTCTTC.

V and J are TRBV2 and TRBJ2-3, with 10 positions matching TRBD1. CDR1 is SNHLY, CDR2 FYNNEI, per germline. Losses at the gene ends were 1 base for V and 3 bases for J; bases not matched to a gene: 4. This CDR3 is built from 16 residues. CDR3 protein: CASSEEGQGMTDTQYF. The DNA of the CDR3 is TGTGCCAGCAGTGAAGAGGGACAGGGGATGACAGATACGCAGTATTTT. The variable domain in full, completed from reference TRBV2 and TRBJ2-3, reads EPEVTQTPSHQVTQMGQEVILRCVPISNHLYFYWYRQILGQKVEFLVSFYNNEISEKSEIFDDQFSVERPDGSNFTLKIRSTKLEDSAMYFCASSEEGQGMTDTQYFGPGTRLTVL.

CDR3 DNA sequence: TGTGCCACCAGTGACCCTAGACAGGGAGCTAACACAGATACGCAGTATTTT. Residues: CATSDPRQGANTDTQYF. The chain carries TRBV24-1 and TRBJ2-3; 7 nucleotides agree with TRBD1. Looked up from germline, CDR1 is KGHDR and CDR2 is SFDVKD. The CDR3 has 17 amino acids. V lost 4 bases and J lost 2; bases outside the gene matches: 11.

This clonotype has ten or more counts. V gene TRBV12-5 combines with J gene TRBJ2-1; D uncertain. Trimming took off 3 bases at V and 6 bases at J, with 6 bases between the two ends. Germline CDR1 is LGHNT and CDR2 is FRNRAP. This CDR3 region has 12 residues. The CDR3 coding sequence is TGTGCTAGTGGTTTTCTGGTCAATGAGCAGTTCTTC. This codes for CASGFLVNEQFF.

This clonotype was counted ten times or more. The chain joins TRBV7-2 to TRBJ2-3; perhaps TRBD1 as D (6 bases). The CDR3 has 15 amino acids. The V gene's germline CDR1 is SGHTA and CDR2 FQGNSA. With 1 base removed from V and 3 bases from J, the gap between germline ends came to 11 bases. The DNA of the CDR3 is TGTGCCAGCAGCTTAGACTTAGGGGGTACAGATACGCAGTATTTT. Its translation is CASSLDLGGTDTQYF.

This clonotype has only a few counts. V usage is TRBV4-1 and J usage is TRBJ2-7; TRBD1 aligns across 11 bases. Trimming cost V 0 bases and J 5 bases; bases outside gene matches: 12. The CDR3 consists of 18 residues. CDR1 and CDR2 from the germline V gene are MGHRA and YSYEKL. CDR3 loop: CASSQEPPWGQGENEQYF. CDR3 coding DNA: TGCGCCAGCAGCCAAGAGCCCCCGTGGGGACAGGGGGAGAACGAGCAGTACTTC.

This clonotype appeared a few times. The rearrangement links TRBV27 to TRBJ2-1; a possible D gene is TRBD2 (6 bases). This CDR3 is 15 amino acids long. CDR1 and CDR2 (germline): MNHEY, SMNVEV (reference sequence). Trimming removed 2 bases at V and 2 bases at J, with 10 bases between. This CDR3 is CASSLAGSAYNEQFF. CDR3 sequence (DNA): TGTGCCAGCAGTTTAGCGGGATCAGCCTACAATGAGCAGTTCTTC.

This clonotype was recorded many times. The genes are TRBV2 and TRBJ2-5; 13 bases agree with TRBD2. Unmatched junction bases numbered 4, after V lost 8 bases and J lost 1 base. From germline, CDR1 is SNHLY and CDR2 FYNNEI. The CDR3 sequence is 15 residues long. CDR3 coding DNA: TGTGCCAGCGCTAGACTAGCGGGAGGCCAAGAGACCCAGTACTTC. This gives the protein CASARLAGGQETQYF.